What follows are 24 T cell receptor beta chains derived from one specimen sequenced in a study of CD8 T cells in Susac syndrome. RNA was extracted with the RNeasy kit, and a quantity of 0.5 to 1 ug was reverse transcribed using random hexamers. MiXCR, run by TCRdb on the immunoSEQ multiplex PCR reads, gives a single entry per CDR3 protein. Of about 210,000 distinct CDR3 sequences detected, about 95% appear once; the ten largest clones hold 0.15%. Sequences were obtained from CD4+ T cells from PBMCs. Receptors originate from a human donor with Susac syndrome.

The DNA for the CDR3 is TGTGCCAGCAGCCAAGGAGACAGGGGGAATGAGCAGTTCTTC. Its translation: CASSQGDRGNEQFF. V and J are TRBV14 and TRBJ2-1; 9 nucleotides agree with TRBD1. Germline V gene lookup returns CDR1 SGHDN and CDR2 FVKESK. CDR3 size: 14 residues. V was clipped by 1 base and J by 7 bases; unmatched bases: 2. The whole variable domain, remainder taken from reference TRBV14 and TRBJ2-1, is EAGVTQFPSHSVIEKGQTVTLRCDPISGHDNLYWYRRVMGKEIKFLLHFVKESKQDESGMPNNRFLAERTGGTYSTLKVQPAELEDSGVYFCASSQGDRGNEQFFGPGTRLTVL.

The V call is TRBV20-1, the J call TRBJ1-5, with 12 bases lining up with TRBD1. Trimming at V came to 4 bases and at J to 1 base, leaving 5 bases not matched to a gene. The CDR3 contains 16 residues. Germline loops: CDR1 DFQATT, CDR2 SNEGSKA (reference sequence). The CDR3 sequence is CSATGQGARSNQPQHF. The DNA for the CDR3 is TGCAGTGCTACGGGACAGGGGGCGAGGAGCAATCAGCCCCAGCATTTT.

This chain joins TRBV30 and TRBJ1-5, with a weak D call TRBD1 (5 bases). The V end lost 2 bases, the J end lost 7 bases, and 15 bases lay between the germline ends. There are 14 residues in the CDR3. From germline, CDR1 is GTSNPN and CDR2 SVGIG (reference sequence). The CDR3 protein is CAWSLGGLRQPQHF. The CDR3 region has the DNA TGTGCCTGGAGTCTTGGGGGGTTGCGGCAGCCCCAGCATTTT.

V and J are TRBV6-2 or TRBV6-3 and TRBJ2-1; the match to TRBD1 covers 12 bases. CDR1 and CDR2 from the germline V gene are MNHEY and SVGEGT. CDR3 length: 15 amino acids. With 0 bases clipped from V and 11 bases from J, the junction kept 5 bases outside the gene matches. The CDR3 coding sequence is TGTGCCAGCAGTTACTCGTGGGACAGGGGGCTGAAGCAGTTCTTC. It codes for CASSYSWDRGLKQFF.

The chain recombines TRBV6-1 with TRBJ2-4; the match to TRBD2 covers 10 bases. V was pared by 0 bases and J by 0 bases, with 14 bases of the junction left unmatched. Germline V CDR1 and CDR2: MNHNS, SASEGT. The CDR3 runs 21 residues. The CDR3 nucleotides read TGTGCCAGCAGTGAAGCGCTAATAAGCGGGGGGGCCGACCTAGCCAAAAACATTCAGTACTTC. This codes for CASSEALISGGADLAKNIQYF.

The CDR3 nucleotides read TGTGCCAGCAGCTTAGAAACCGGGAGTCCTGAAGCTTTCTTT. Its protein product is CASSLETGSPEAFF. V usage is TRBV7-2 and J usage is TRBJ1-1; no reliable D call. V was pared by 1 base and J by 6 bases, with 12 bases between. The CDR3 extends over 14 amino acids. CDR1 is SGHTA and CDR2 is FQGNSA in the germline V gene.

A note on this clonotype: The junction shows a germline mismatch at one end, possibly a read error. DNA for the CDR3: TGCAGTGCTAGAGGCTGGGCGGGTGAAAAACTGTCTTTT. The encoded protein is CSARGWAGEKLSF. The chain joins TRBV20-1 to TRBJ1-4; no clear D. The CDR3 has 13 residues. Germline values: CDR1 DFQATT, CDR2 SNEGSKA (reference sequence).

The CDR3 DNA sequence: TGTGCCAGCAGCTTAACACAAACGGGCGAGCAGTACTTC. Its protein product is CASSLTQTGEQYF. This chain links TRBV7-3 with TRBJ2-7; D remains ambiguous. The CDR3 is made up of 13 amino acids. Germline assignment: CDR1 SGHTA and CDR2 FQGTGA. The V gene lost 0 bases and the J gene lost 6 bases, with 9 bases spanning the gap.

V gene TRBV20-1 combines with J gene TRBJ2-3; unclear D gene. The CDR3 runs 11 residues. V was clipped by 5 bases and J by 6 bases, with 9 bases between them. The germline V gene has CDR1 DFQATT and CDR2 SNEGSKA (reference sequence). The CDR3 DNA is TGCAGTGCTTCCCTACGGGATACGCAGTATTTT. Its translation: CSASLRDTQYF.

This rearrangement joins TRBV6-5 to TRBJ2-7; D unresolved. Looked up from germline, CDR1 is MNHEY and CDR2 is SVGAGI. Trimming removed 5 bases at V and 6 bases at J, with 14 bases between. The CDR3 runs to 13 residues. For the CDR3, the DNA is TGTGCCAGCAGTGCGACGGCCCTGAGCGAGCAGTACTTC. Encoded protein: CASSATALSEQYF.

This chain uses TRBV29-1 with TRBJ2-1; TRBD2 might be the D (7 bases). Germline V gene data show CDR1 as SQVTM and CDR2 as ANQGSEA. The V end was cut by 8 bases, the J end by 6 bases, with 14 bases between. The CDR3 covers 12 residues. This chain's CDR3 is CSYEGGSNEQFF. CDR3 nucleotides: TGCAGCTACGAGGGGGGGAGCAATGAGCAGTTCTTC.

This chain connects TRBV27 to TRBJ2-7, with 8 bases identical to TRBD2. This CDR3 contains 16 residues. Germline-derived CDR1 and CDR2 are MNHEY and SMNVEV (reference sequence). V dropped 0 bases and J dropped 6; count of bases not matched to a gene: 10. The CDR3 bases are TGTGCCAGCAGTTTATCGGTGGTCGGGGGGGCAATCGAGCAGTACTTC. Translation: CASSLSVVGGAIEQYF.

The chain recombines TRBV7-9 with TRBJ2-6; 7 bases match TRBD1. CDR3 size: 16 residues. V dropped 2 bases and J dropped 3; count of bases not matched to a gene: 4. The germline V gene has CDR1 SEHNR and CDR2 FQNEAQ (reference sequence). The DNA for the CDR3 is TGTGCCAGCAGCTTAATAGGGGGCTTTGGGGCCAACGTCCTGACTTTC. Residues: CASSLIGGFGANVLTF.

The chain has TRBV7-8 and TRBJ2-7, with no clear D. This CDR3 is 18 amino acids long. V shed 0 bases and J shed 1 base, with 19 bases lying between them. Germline CDR1 SGHVS, CDR2 FQNEAQ. This chain's CDR3 is CASSLADATRSWSYEQYF. CDR3 bases: TGTGCCAGCAGCTTAGCCGACGCCACCAGGTCGTGGTCCTACGAGCAGTACTTC.

This clonotype was observed a single time. The chain recombines TRBV20-1 with TRBJ1-1; 8 bases are a match to TRBD1. The CDR3 has 13 amino acids. The germline CDR1 and CDR2 sequences are DFQATT and SNEGSKA (reference sequence). The J segment lost 4 bases and the V segment lost 6 bases, leaving 7 bases of the junction unmatched. The CDR3 sequence: CSAKRDRSTEAFF. CDR3 bases: TGCAGTGCCAAACGGGACAGGTCCACTGAAGCTTTCTTT.

This clonotype occurred a few times. The rearrangement links TRBV15 to TRBJ1-6; D remains unclear. CDR3 length: 13 residues. With 0 bases removed from V and 8 bases from J, the gap between germline ends came to 5 bases. CDR1 LNHNV and CDR2 YYDKDF come from the germline V gene (reference sequence). In nucleotides, the CDR3 is TGTGCCACCAGCAGAGATTTGGATTCACCCCTCCACTTT. Translation: CATSRDLDSPLHF.

This clonotype was picked up one time. The chain couples TRBV30 to TRBJ2-3, with D possibly being TRBD2 (7 bases). The CDR3 runs 15 residues. CDR1 GTSNPN and CDR2 SVGIG come from the germline V gene (reference sequence). V dropped 8 bases and J dropped 5 bases, with 23 bases sitting between them. CDR3 DNA sequence: TGTGCCGGAACCCTGAGTGGGGGGGCCGGAGATACGCAGTATTTT. This gives the protein CAGTLSGGAGDTQYF.

The chain is built from TRBV4-2 and TRBJ1-1, with a tentative D call TRBD1 (6 bases). Per germline, CDR1 LGHNA and CDR2 YNFKEQ. This CDR3 is built from 15 residues. V lost 0 bases and J 3 bases, leaving 11 bases between the germline ends. Here the CDR3 reads CASSQDPAGDTEAFF. The CDR3, as DNA: TGTGCCAGCAGCCAAGATCCAGCAGGGGACACTGAAGCTTTCTTT.

The rearrangement links TRBV5-1 to TRBJ1-6; no definite D call. V lost 0 bases and J lost 7, with 14 bases in between. The CDR3 consists of 16 residues. Germline V CDR1 and CDR2: SGHRS, YFSETQ. In DNA, the CDR3 is TGCGCCAGCAGCTTGGGGCGTTCACTTCGAAATTCACCCCTCCACTTT. It yields the protein CASSLGRSLRNSPLHF.

The chain links TRBV5-4 to TRBJ2-5, with TRBD1 identical over 12 bases. The germline V gene encodes CDR1 SGHNT and CDR2 YYREEE (reference sequence). The CDR3 totals 15 residues. V dropped 0 bases and J dropped 5; count of bases not matched to a gene: 2. As DNA, the CDR3 is TGTGCCAGCAGCTTGGGAGGGACAGGGGGCGAGACCCAGTACTTC. Residues: CASSLGGTGGETQYF.

This chain joins TRBV6-2 or TRBV6-3 and TRBJ1-1, with TRBD1 matching over 8 bases. The germline V gene encodes CDR1 MNHEY and CDR2 SVGEGT. CDR3 length equals 15 residues. The V gene end was trimmed by 2 bases and the J gene end by 4 bases; junction bases not matched to a gene: 6. The CDR3, as DNA: TGTGCCAGCAGTTACCCGACAGGGGCTACCACTGAAGCTTTCTTT. Its protein product is CASSYPTGATTEAFF.

This clonotype was observed a single time. J is TRBJ1-1 and V is TRBV4-1; D is ambiguous. Per germline, CDR1 MGHRA and CDR2 YSYEKL. The CDR3 has 15 amino acids. The germline V and J ends were trimmed by 0 bases and 1 base, with 9 bases remaining between them. CDR3 residues: CASSQDPPQNTEAFF. The CDR3 nucleotides read TGCGCCAGCAGCCAAGATCCCCCCCAGAACACTGAAGCTTTCTTT.

The chain uses TRBV20-1 and TRBJ2-1, with 8 bases fitting TRBD2. The V gene's germline CDR1 is DFQATT and CDR2 SNEGSKA (reference sequence). V shed 6 bases and J 9 bases; nucleotides not matched to a gene: 7. There are 12 residues in the CDR3. CDR3 sequence reads: CSASSGGGEQFF. The CDR3 DNA sequence: TGCAGTGCCTCGAGCGGGGGAGGTGAGCAGTTCTTC.

The V gene is TRBV5-1, the J gene TRBJ1-4, with 8 bases identical to TRBD1. This CDR3 is built from 13 residues. CDR1 and CDR2 from the germline V gene are SGHRS and YFSETQ. J gave up 8 bases and V 4 bases, and 4 bases lay outside the gene matches. The CDR3 DNA sequence: TGCGCCAGCAGCCCGGGACAGGCCGAAAAACTGTTTTTT. The encoded protein is CASSPGQAEKLFF.